These T cell receptor beta chains were read from a single sample in a study of blood T cell repertoires in COVID-19. Here immunoSEQ multiplex PCR was the method, and the copy in TCRdb shows in-frame clones only, minus some. This sample has just over 250,000 clones; 87% occur once, and the top ten carry 2% to 3%. Sequenced sample: peripheral blood. Receptors originate from a woman aged 50 to 60 with acute or convalescent COVID-19. Both conserved end residues are part of each CDR3. Fields, in order: J gene, V gene, CDR3 protein.

TRBJ2-7	TRBV29-1	CSAVERMFDEQYF
TRBJ2-7	TRBV5-1	CASSFTQGGHEQYF
TRBJ2-7	TRBV10-3	CAISQTGNYEQYF
TRBJ1-1	TRBV5-1	CASSAGGSAEAFF
TRBJ2-5	TRBV7-7	CASSGGTGGDETQYF
TRBJ1-5	TRBV15	CATSTGQHYQPQHF
TRBJ1-1	TRBV12-5	CASGLVQYTEAFF
TRBJ1-1	TRBV30	CAWSGELNTEAFF
TRBJ1-1	TRBV18	CASSPPQGITEAFF
TRBJ1-4	TRBV9	CASSVDEGLEKLFF
TRBJ1-5	TRBV2	CASSPLTRDQPQHF
TRBJ1-2	TRBV6-5	CASSYSGREDYGYTF
TRBJ2-7	TRBV5-4	CASSLASGRAHEQYF
TRBJ2-3	TRBV24-1	CATSDPGQGGTDTQYF
TRBJ2-7	TRBV11-2	CASSLGLNYEQYF
TRBJ2-1	TRBV28	CASSPGLAGGYNEQFF
TRBJ2-7	TRBV5-5	CASRAGTGLYEQYF
TRBJ1-4	TRBV6-5	CASSLFGGTNEKLFF
TRBJ2-5	TRBV5-1	CASKPPGGQETQYF
TRBJ2-7	TRBV10-3	CATASTSGNNPTYEQYF
TRBJ1-1	TRBV7-8	CASSTPGTGNKAFF
TRBJ1-4	TRBV5-1	CASSPPGVSNEKLFF
TRBJ2-7	TRBV4-1	CASSQAGTGAYEQYF
TRBJ2-7	TRBV2	CASGTFLSVHPLEQYF
TRBJ1-2	TRBV12-5	CASGDPTGTMYGYTF
TRBJ2-1	TRBV28	CASSTRTSGYNEQFF
TRBJ2-5	TRBV9	CASSTGTTQGTQYF
TRBJ2-2	TRBV30	CAWSLDTNTGELFF
TRBJ2-5	TRBV2	CASSGQGETQYF
TRBJ2-2	TRBV27	CASSFSRAGELFF
TRBJ1-4	TRBV5-1	CASSLYGTVNEKLFF
TRBJ2-3	TRBV4-3	CASSQEAVPTDTQYF
TRBJ2-7	TRBV2	CASSEARGLAGIEQYF
TRBJ2-5	TRBV15	CATSRDLRETQYF
TRBJ2-7	TRBV7-8	CASSLGQINEQYF
TRBJ1-4	TRBV9	CASSVARGVGEKLFF
TRBJ1-2	TRBV4-2	CASSQDLSGYTF
TRBJ2-7	TRBV28	CASSLPGQGSYEQYF
TRBJ1-2	TRBV7-9	CATPDSSNYGYTF
TRBJ2-2	TRBV19	CASSIGGGNTGELFF
TRBJ2-2	TRBV24-1	CATSDLPGQGNTGELFF
TRBJ2-5	TRBV10-3	CAISISGRGETQYF
TRBJ1-1	TRBV28	CATIGGANTEAFF
TRBJ1-6	TRBV6-5	CASREYNSPLHF
TRBJ1-4	TRBV30	CAWRSASEALFF
TRBJ2-1	TRBV5-1	CASSLAGTGGQGEQFF
TRBJ1-2	TRBV7-2	CASSLEGGVGRNGYTF
TRBJ2-3	TRBV2	CASRDRGRERSTDTQYF
TRBJ1-1	TRBV12-3/TRBV12-4	CASSTGMNTEAFF
TRBJ2-2	TRBV6-2/TRBV6-3	CASSSYRKTGELFF
TRBJ2-1	TRBV24-1	CATSATAGTGVTYNEQFF
TRBJ2-7	TRBV5-5	CASSRDNSYEQYF